The 24 T cell receptor beta chains given below trace back to one sample, sequenced in a study of CD4 T cells in relation to SARS-CoV-2 and coronaviruses. Produced via immunoSEQ multiplex PCR; TCRdb's table is partial and in-frame only. There are just over 35,000 clones in the sample; approximately 80% occur only once, and more than 6% lies in the top ten. These receptors have no identified antigens. The material sequenced was naive CD4+ T cells from PBMCs, cultured in vitro. The subset was: naive CD4+ T cells isolated by negative enrichment. The receptor source for this set is an adult with COVID-19.

The V and J genes are TRBV2 and TRBJ2-2; the match to TRBD2 covers 13 bases. CDR3 length: 15 amino acids. The ends lost 7 bases at V and 5 bases at J; junction bases unmatched: 4. The V gene's germline CDR1 is SNHLY and CDR2 FYNNEI. As DNA, the CDR3 is TGTGCCAGCAAAAGGGGACTAGCGGGGACCGGGGAGCTGTTTTTT. Encoded protein: CASKRGLAGTGELFF.

The gene calls are TRBV18 and TRBJ1-4; D gene unclear. The germline V gene encodes CDR1 KGHSH and CDR2 LQKENI. Between the trimmed V and J ends, which lost 4 bases and 6 bases, there was a span of 9 bases. This CDR3 comprises 13 residues. The DNA of the CDR3 is TGTGCCAGCTCACGCACACCGTATGAAAAACTGTTTTTT. It is translated as CASSRTPYEKLFF.

Only a few counts were recorded for this clone. This CDR3 is also generated by other DNA sequences in the sample. The V gene is TRBV7-9, the J gene TRBJ1-1; possible D gene TRBD1, 5 bases. This CDR3 has 13 residues. V was clipped by 4 bases and J by 1 base, with 7 bases between them. Per germline, CDR1 SEHNR and CDR2 FQNEAQ (reference sequence). The CDR3 nucleotides are TGTGCCAGCAGCTCAGACAGGAACACTGAAGCTTTCTTT. It yields the protein CASSSDRNTEAFF.

Details on this clone: The junction differs from germline at one of its ends, possibly a read error. The chain links TRBV29-1 to TRBJ1-4; D is undetermined. Germline values: CDR1 SQVTM, CDR2 ANQGSEA. This CDR3 comprises 12 residues. The CDR3: CSVEDLGRRPVF. CDR3 nucleotide sequence: TGCAGCGTTGAAGATCTGGGCCGACGGCCCGTTTTT.

The chain employs TRBV29-1 and TRBJ1-1; D uncertain. The CDR3 spans 13 residues. Germline CDR1 reads SQVTM; CDR2 reads ANQGSEA. V was trimmed by 3 bases and J by 4 bases, leaving 12 bases between them. This chain's CDR3 is CSVEGLGGTEAFF. The DNA for the CDR3 is TGCAGCGTTGAGGGTTTAGGTGGCACTGAAGCTTTCTTT.

J is TRBJ2-2 and V is TRBV3-1 (or the pseudogene TRBV3-2); 14 nucleotides agree with TRBD2. The CDR3 loop spans 23 amino acids. V gave up 0 bases and J gave up 3 bases; unmatched junction bases: 18. CDR1 LGHDT and CDR2 YNNKEL come from the germline V gene (reference sequence). The CDR3 is CASSQDPTSGRALLHGDTGELFF. The CDR3, as DNA: TGTGCCAGCAGCCAAGATCCGACTAGCGGGAGGGCCCTCCTTCATGGTGACACCGGGGAGCTGTTTTTT.

A single count supports this clone. The gene calls are TRBV10-3 and TRBJ2-1; no reliable D call. Germline V lookup: CDR1 ENHRY, CDR2 SYGVKD. The CDR3 sequence is 17 residues long. V shed 5 bases and J shed 5 bases, with 22 bases lying between them. The chain's CDR3 is CAISTRRSHGPNNEQFF. The CDR3 nucleotides read TGTGCCATCAGTACCAGGAGATCTCACGGGCCCAACAATGAGCAGTTCTTC.

V and J are TRBV4-2 and TRBJ2-2; 7 bases are shared with TRBD2. The CDR3 contains 18 residues. Germline assignment: CDR1 LGHNA and CDR2 YNFKEQ. J lost 1 base, V lost 2 bases, and 10 bases had no gene match. CDR3 nucleotides: TGTGCCAGCAGCCAACCCCAAGGGTCGGGGGGGAACACCGGGGAGCTGTTTTTT. It codes for CASSQPQGSGGNTGELFF.

This chain links TRBV7-6 with TRBJ2-3; 9 positions match TRBD1. Germline loops: CDR1 SGHVS, CDR2 FNYEAQ. The V segment lost 5 bases and the J segment 3 bases; nucleotides outside the gene matches: 6. The CDR3 runs 15 residues. The CDR3 DNA reads TGTGCCAGCAGCCAAACAGGGGGCGCGACAGATACGCAGTATTTT. Its protein is CASSQTGGATDTQYF.

V gene TRBV5-1 combines with J gene TRBJ2-1; 10 bases map to TRBD1. V lost 0 bases, J lost 3 bases, and 9 bases stayed unmatched. The germline CDR1 and CDR2 sequences are SGHRS and YFSETQ. CDR3 size: 18 residues. CDR3: CASSLGSRRTGGYNEQFF. The CDR3 nucleotides read TGCGCCAGCAGCTTGGGTTCCCGAAGGACAGGGGGCTACAATGAGCAGTTCTTC.

This clone appeared a few times. The chain uses TRBV4-1 and TRBJ2-1, with 10 bases matching TRBD2. The V and J ends lost 2 bases and 3 bases, in that order; junction bases with no gene match: 10. This CDR3 spans 18 amino acids. From germline, CDR1 is MGHRA and CDR2 YSYEKL. CDR3 in amino acids: CASSQSLPGLADYNEQFF. The CDR3 region has the DNA TGCGCCAGCAGCCAATCCTTACCCGGACTAGCGGACTACAATGAGCAGTTCTTC.

V is TRBV9 and J is TRBJ2-7; 8 nucleotides match TRBD2. Per germline, CDR1 SGDLS and CDR2 YYNGEE. J was trimmed by 5 bases and V by 8 bases; bases with no gene match: 21. CDR3 length: 17 residues. This CDR3 reads CASRVIKKGLGYDEQYF. CDR3 DNA sequence: TGTGCCAGTCGAGTCATAAAAAAGGGACTAGGTTACGACGAGCAGTACTTC.

The chain links TRBV29-1 to TRBJ2-3; the D gene is possibly TRBD1 (6 bases). V dropped 7 bases and J dropped 0 bases, with 11 bases sitting between them. The CDR3 contains 13 residues. CDR1 SQVTM and CDR2 ANQGSEA come from the germline V gene. The CDR3 loop is CSAARGSTDTQYF. CDR3 in DNA: TGCAGCGCTGCCAGGGGTAGCACAGATACGCAGTATTTT.

This chain connects TRBV20-1 to TRBJ1-2, with 7 positions matching TRBD1. The J segment lost 3 bases and the V segment lost 3 bases, leaving 4 bases of the junction unmatched. The V gene's germline CDR1 is DFQATT and CDR2 SNEGSKA (reference sequence). This CDR3 has 13 amino acids. CDR3 protein: CSASEDRDYGYTF. CDR3 bases: TGCAGTGCTAGTGAAGACAGGGACTATGGCTACACCTTC.

The rearrangement joins TRBV30 to TRBJ2-3; D tentatively fits TRBD1 or TRBD2 (5 bases each). V lost 5 bases and J 4 bases, leaving 7 bases between the germline ends. The CDR3 consists of 11 residues. The germline gives CDR1 GTSNPN, CDR2 SVGIG (reference sequence). The DNA of the CDR3 is TGTGCCTGGGGGGACGCAGATACGCAGTATTTT. It specifies CAWGDADTQYF.

The rearrangement uses TRBV6-2 or TRBV6-3 and TRBJ2-4; TRBD1 might be the D (6 bases). Germline CDR1 reads MNHEY; CDR2 reads SVGEGT. V lost 6 bases and J lost 1, with 13 bases in between. The CDR3 consists of 15 residues. The CDR3 nucleotides read TGTGCCAGCAGCCTAACAACAGGGGCCAAAAACATTCAGTACTTC. It is translated as CASSLTTGAKNIQYF.

CDR3 residues: CSVEDLQRRYEQFF. The DNA for the CDR3 is TGCAGCGTTGAAGATCTTCAGCGGCGATATGAGCAGTTCTTC. V and J are TRBV29-1 and TRBJ2-1, with a tentative D call TRBD2 (5 bases). Germline CDR1 SQVTM, CDR2 ANQGSEA. The V gene lost 0 bases and the J gene lost 8 bases, with 14 bases spanning the gap. CDR3 size: 14 residues.

The rearrangement uses TRBV7-9 and TRBJ2-3; unclear D gene. With 5 bases removed from V and 3 bases from J, the gap between germline ends came to 12 bases. The CDR3 extends over 14 amino acids. Germline V gene lookup returns CDR1 SEHNR and CDR2 FQNEAQ (reference sequence). The CDR3 sequence is CASSRPRATDTQYF. DNA of the CDR3: TGTGCCAGCAGCCGGCCGCGAGCGACAGATACGCAGTATTTT.

V gene TRBV15 combines with J gene TRBJ2-1; D not resolved. Deletions cut 1 base from V and 3 bases from J, with 13 bases between. The CDR3 contains 16 residues. CDR1 LNHNV and CDR2 YYDKDF come from the germline V gene (reference sequence). CDR3 in amino acids: CATSRGGLGNYNEQFF. CDR3 nucleotides: TGTGCCACCAGCAGAGGTGGGCTGGGGAACTACAATGAGCAGTTCTTC. The complete variable domain, with remaining parts taken from reference TRBV15 and TRBJ2-1, reads DAMVIQNPRYQVTQFGKPVTLSCSQTLNHNVMYWYQQKSSQAPKLLFHYYDKDFNNEADTPDNFQSRRPNTSFCFLDIRSPGLGDTAMYLCATSRGGLGNYNEQFFGPGTRLTVL.

This sequence joins TRBV5-1 and TRBJ1-5; possibly TRBD1 for D (5 bases). Trimming pared 4 bases from V and 4 bases from J, leaving 15 bases between. Germline V lookup: CDR1 SGHRS, CDR2 YFSETQ. The CDR3 covers 15 residues. As DNA, the CDR3 is TGCGCCAGCAGCCCGGACGGGGCCCCAAATCAGCCCCAGCATTTT. It encodes CASSPDGAPNQPQHF.

V and J are TRBV7-9 and TRBJ2-7; perhaps TRBD1 as D (5 bases). The germline gives CDR1 SEHNR, CDR2 FQNEAQ (reference sequence). Trimming shortened V by 5 bases and J by 5 bases, and 16 bases separated the two germline ends. CDR3 length: 14 residues. This CDR3 reads CASSRSAGPHEQYF. The CDR3 DNA is TGTGCCAGCAGCCGAAGTGCAGGGCCCCACGAGCAGTACTTC.

The chain recombines TRBV25-1 with TRBJ1-1, with a tentative D call TRBD1 (5 bases). The length of the CDR3 is 14 residues. V lost 6 bases and J lost 4, with 15 bases in between. The germline V gene has CDR1 MGHDK and CDR2 SYGVNS. The CDR3 protein is CASRGTSPGTEAFF. The CDR3 DNA follows: TGTGCCAGCAGAGGGACGTCCCCGGGCACTGAAGCTTTCTTT.

V usage is TRBV7-2 and J usage is TRBJ2-2; TRBD1 agrees at 10 bases. Germline V gene data show CDR1 as SGHTA and CDR2 as FQGNSA. Losses at the gene ends were 4 bases for V and 7 bases for J; bases not matched to a gene: 9. The CDR3 is 16 amino acids. This chain's CDR3 is CASSSGTGVYHGELFF. The DNA of the CDR3 is TGTGCCAGCAGCTCCGGGACAGGGGTCTATCACGGGGAGCTGTTTTTT.

This clone occurred a few times. The chain is built from TRBV18 and TRBJ2-2; TRBD2 matches 9 bases. CDR3 size: 16 residues. Germline CDR1 is KGHSH and CDR2 is LQKENI. V shed 2 bases and J 2 bases; nucleotides not matched to a gene: 3. CDR3 sequence reads: CASSPIAGENTGELFF. Here the CDR3 DNA reads TGTGCCAGCTCACCAATAGCGGGGGAAAACACCGGGGAGCTGTTTTTT.